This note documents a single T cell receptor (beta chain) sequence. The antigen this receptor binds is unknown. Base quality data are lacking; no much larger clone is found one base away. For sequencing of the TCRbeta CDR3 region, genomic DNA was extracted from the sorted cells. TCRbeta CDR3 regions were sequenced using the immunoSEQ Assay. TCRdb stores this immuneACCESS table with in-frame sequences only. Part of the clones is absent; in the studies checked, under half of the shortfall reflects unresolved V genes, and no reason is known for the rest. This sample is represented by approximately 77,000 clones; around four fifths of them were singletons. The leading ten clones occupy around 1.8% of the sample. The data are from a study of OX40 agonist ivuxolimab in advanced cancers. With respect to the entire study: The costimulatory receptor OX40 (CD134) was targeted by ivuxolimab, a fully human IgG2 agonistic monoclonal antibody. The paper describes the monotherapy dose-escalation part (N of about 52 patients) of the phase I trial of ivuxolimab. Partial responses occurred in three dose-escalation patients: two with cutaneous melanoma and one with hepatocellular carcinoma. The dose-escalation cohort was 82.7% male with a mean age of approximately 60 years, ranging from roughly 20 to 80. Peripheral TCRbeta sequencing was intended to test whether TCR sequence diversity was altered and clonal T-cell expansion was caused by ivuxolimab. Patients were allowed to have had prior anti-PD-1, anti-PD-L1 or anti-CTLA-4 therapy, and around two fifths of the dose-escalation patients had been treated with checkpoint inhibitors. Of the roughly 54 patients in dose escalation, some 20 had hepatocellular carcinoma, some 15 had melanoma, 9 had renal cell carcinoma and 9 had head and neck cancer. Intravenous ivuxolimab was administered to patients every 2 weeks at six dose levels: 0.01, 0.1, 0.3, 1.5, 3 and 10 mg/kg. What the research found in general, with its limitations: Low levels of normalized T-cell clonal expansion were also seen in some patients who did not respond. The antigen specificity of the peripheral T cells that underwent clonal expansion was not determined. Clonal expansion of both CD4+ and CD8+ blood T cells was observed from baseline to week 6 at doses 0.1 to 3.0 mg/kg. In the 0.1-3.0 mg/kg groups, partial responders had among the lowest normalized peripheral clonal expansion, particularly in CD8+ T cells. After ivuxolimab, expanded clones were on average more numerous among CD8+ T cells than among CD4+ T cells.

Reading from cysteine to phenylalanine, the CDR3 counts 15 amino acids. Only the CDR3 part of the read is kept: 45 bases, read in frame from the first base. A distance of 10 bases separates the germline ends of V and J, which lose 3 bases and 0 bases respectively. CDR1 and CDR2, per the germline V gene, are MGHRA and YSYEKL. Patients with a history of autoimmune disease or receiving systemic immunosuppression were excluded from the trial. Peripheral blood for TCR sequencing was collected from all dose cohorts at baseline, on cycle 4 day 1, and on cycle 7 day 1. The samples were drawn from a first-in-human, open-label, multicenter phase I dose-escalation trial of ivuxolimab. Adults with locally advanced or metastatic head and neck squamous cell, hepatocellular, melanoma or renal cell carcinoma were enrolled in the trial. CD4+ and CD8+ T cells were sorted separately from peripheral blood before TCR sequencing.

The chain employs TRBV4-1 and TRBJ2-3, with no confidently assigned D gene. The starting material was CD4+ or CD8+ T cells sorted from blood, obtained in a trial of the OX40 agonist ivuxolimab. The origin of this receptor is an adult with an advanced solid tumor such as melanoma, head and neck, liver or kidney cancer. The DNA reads TGCGCCAGCAGCCATAGTGGACGGAGCACAGATACGCAGTATTTT. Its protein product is CASSHSGRSTDTQYF.